This T cell receptor (beta chain) appears in the sequencing data of a study of T cell repertoires in cytomegalovirus infection. At the level of the study: Based on public TCR beta signatures, there were indications of CMV infection and of a matching HLA type.

Germline V gene lookup returns CDR1 MNHNY and CDR2 SVGAGI (reference sequence). The CDR3 has 13 amino acids. The ends were cut back, 7 bases at V and 0 bases at J, with 7 bases in the middle. This clonotype has more than one count but fewer than ten. MiXCR, run by TCRdb on the reads, gives a single entry per CDR3 protein. The sample contains some 700,000 distinct CDR3 sequences, 35% to 40% of which appear only once. Sequencing was done on a sample of PBMCs. The receptor was derived from a human donor in good health (CMV status not recorded). Some clones in this sample may be carry-over from other donors' samples. The chain recombines TRBV6-6 with TRBJ1-5; D is unresolved. CDR3 in DNA: TGTGCCAGCACCCAGAATAGCAATCAGCCCCAGCATTTT. Translating it yields CASTQNSNQPQHF.